One sample yielded the 26 T cell receptor beta chains listed below, sequenced in a study of cytomegalovirus exposure and HLA in healthy donors. Primers: 60 Vbeta forward and 13 Jbeta reverse. TCRdb's copy holds only in-frame clones and misses some; the assay was immunoSEQ multiplex PCR. This table has under 150,000 clones, over 75% appearing once. The specimen sequenced was PBMCs. These receptors came from a boy under 18 in good health and CMV-seronegative.

The CDR3 DNA reads TGTGCCAGCTCGATAGGACAAGTGAACACCGGGGAGCTGTTTTTT. This gives the protein CASSIGQVNTGELFF. The chain links TRBV18 to TRBJ2-2; D may be TRBD1 (5 bases). The ends were cut back, 6 bases at V and 1 base at J, with 12 bases in the middle. This CDR3 has 15 amino acids. Germline values: CDR1 KGHSH, CDR2 LQKENI.

The chain employs TRBV9 and TRBJ1-1, with a tentative D call TRBD1 (5 bases). The CDR3 sequence is 14 residues long. Per the germline V gene, CDR1 is SGDLS and CDR2 is YYNGEE. Trimming stripped 0 bases from V and 6 bases from J, with 12 bases between. CDR3 sequence: CASSVGGDVAEAFF. CDR3 coding DNA: TGTGCCAGCAGCGTAGGGGGGGACGTAGCTGAAGCTTTCTTT.

This chain joins TRBV7-6 and TRBJ2-1; 9 nucleotides match TRBD2. The CDR3 sequence is 16 residues long. V dropped 0 bases and J dropped 3; count of bases not matched to a gene: 3. Germline V gene data show CDR1 as SGHVS and CDR2 as FNYEAQ. CDR3 in DNA: TGTGCCAGCAGCTTAGCGCGGGGGGGCCTCTACAATGAGCAGTTCTTC. This sequence encodes CASSLARGGLYNEQFF.

This chain uses TRBV4-3 with TRBJ2-2; the match to TRBD1 covers 10 bases. V was clipped by 2 bases and J by 11 bases; unmatched bases: 11. This CDR3 is built from 16 residues. Germline V gives CDR1 LGHNA, CDR2 YSLEER. The CDR3 protein is CASSQSIRDRGRELFF. CDR3 in DNA: TGCGCCAGCAGCCAAAGTATTCGTGACAGGGGGCGAGAGCTGTTTTTT.

The V and J genes are TRBV4-3 and TRBJ2-7, with 8 bases fitting TRBD1. The germline gives CDR1 LGHNA, CDR2 YSLEER. J was trimmed by 3 bases and V by 0 bases; bases with no gene match: 7. This CDR3 comprises 16 residues. This CDR3 is CASSQDSGTGNYEQYF. DNA of the CDR3: TGCGCCAGCAGCCAAGATTCGGGGACAGGTAACTACGAGCAGTACTTC.

The V and J genes are TRBV19 and TRBJ2-3, with TRBD2 matching over 9 bases. CDR3 length equals 19 residues. Germline values: CDR1 LNHDA, CDR2 SQIVND (reference sequence). J was trimmed by 3 bases and V by 7 bases; bases with no gene match: 20. CDR3 in DNA: TGTGCCAGTATGTTGGACAATGGGGTAGCGGGAGAGTTTACAGATACGCAGTATTTT. This encodes CASMLDNGVAGEFTDTQYF.

The chain joins TRBV9 to TRBJ1-1; TRBD1 might be the D (5 bases). The CDR3 has 14 residues. V was pared by 2 bases and J by 5 bases, with 13 bases between. Germline V gene lookup returns CDR1 SGDLS and CDR2 YYNGEE. The CDR3 here is CASSVGGALTEAFF. In DNA form, the CDR3 reads TGTGCCAGCAGCGTCGGAGGGGCTCTAACTGAAGCTTTCTTT.

J is TRBJ1-1 and V is TRBV6-1; D unclear. CDR1 MNHNS and CDR2 SASEGT come from the germline V gene. V was shortened by 6 bases and J by 1 base, with 6 bases between the two germline ends. There are 12 residues in the CDR3. For the CDR3, the DNA is TGTGCCAGCAGGCGACAGAACACTGAAGCTTTCTTT. It is translated as CASRRQNTEAFF.

This clone occurred once. The CDR3 nucleotides read TGCGCCAGCAGTCCCCGGACAGGGAATAGCAATCAGCCCCAGCATTTT. This codes for CASSPRTGNSNQPQHF. The rearrangement links TRBV23-1 to TRBJ1-5, with 8 bases fitting TRBD1. TRBV23-1 falls under the ORF class, with uncertain function. CDR3 length: 16 amino acids. Trimming took 4 bases from V and 0 from J; bases not matched to a gene: 5.

The CDR3 DNA follows: TGTGCCTGGAGTCCGGGACAGGGGCGACGAGAGACCCAGTACTTC. Its translation is CAWSPGQGRRETQYF. V gene TRBV30 combines with J gene TRBJ2-5, with 10 bases aligning to TRBD1. J gave up 4 bases and V 2 bases, and 7 bases lay outside the gene matches. Germline assignment: CDR1 GTSNPN and CDR2 SVGIG (reference sequence). This CDR3 is 15 amino acids long.

This chain links TRBV19 with TRBJ1-5; D is possibly TRBD1 (5 bases). The CDR3 runs to 15 residues. V was trimmed by 7 bases and J by 2 bases, leaving 15 bases between them. CDR1 is LNHDA and CDR2 is SQIVND in the germline V gene (reference sequence). CDR3 nucleotides: TGTGCCAGTAACCCAGACAGACAAGGCAATCAGCCCCAGCATTTT. Its translation is CASNPDRQGNQPQHF.

The V call is TRBV7-9, the J call TRBJ2-2; 8 nucleotides match TRBD1. This CDR3 has 16 residues. Trimming cost V 2 bases and J 2 bases; bases outside gene matches: 4. The V gene's germline CDR1 is SEHNR and CDR2 FQNEAQ (reference sequence). The chain's CDR3 is CASSLNRGINTGELFF. For the CDR3, the DNA is TGTGCCAGCAGCTTAAACAGGGGGATTAACACCGGGGAGCTGTTTTTT.

This clone was picked up one time. This chain uses TRBV7-2 with TRBJ2-2; maybe TRBD2 (6 bases). From germline, CDR1 is SGHTA and CDR2 FQGNSA. The germline V and J ends were trimmed by 4 bases and 3 bases, with 15 bases remaining between them. The CDR3 covers 16 residues. This CDR3 is CASSSTGTFYTGELFF. The CDR3 bases are TGTGCCAGCAGCTCGACCGGGACTTTTTACACCGGGGAGCTGTTTTTT.

This clone was picked up a small number of times. V gene TRBV6-5 combines with J gene TRBJ1-1; maybe TRBD1 (5 bases). V lost 6 bases to trimming and J lost 0 bases, with 8 bases between them. The CDR3 has 13 residues. The germline V gene encodes CDR1 MNHEY and CDR2 SVGAGI. Here the CDR3 reads CASRKGVNTEAFF. In DNA form, the CDR3 reads TGTGCCAGCAGAAAAGGGGTGAACACTGAAGCTTTCTTT.

J is TRBJ1-5 and V is TRBV5-5; D perhaps matches TRBD1 (5 bases). CDR3 length: 15 residues. Germline assignment: CDR1 SGHKS and CDR2 YYEKEE (reference sequence). With 0 bases removed from V and 3 bases from J, the gap between germline ends came to 10 bases. This CDR3 is CASSLGTFSNQPQHF. In DNA, the CDR3 is TGTGCCAGCAGCTTGGGGACATTTTCCAATCAGCCCCAGCATTTT. The full variable domain, its missing parts supplied by reference TRBV5-5 and TRBJ1-5, is DAGVTQSPTHLIKTRGQQVTLRCSPISGHKSVSWYQQVLGQGPQFIFQYYEKEERGRGNFPDRFSARQFPNYSSELNVNALLLGDSALYLCASSLGTFSNQPQHFGDGTRLSIL.

The chain is built from TRBV2 and TRBJ1-2, with a tentative D call TRBD1 (6 bases). CDR3 length: 11 amino acids. CDR1 is SNHLY, CDR2 FYNNEI, per germline. V shed 10 bases and J shed 5 bases, with 11 bases lying between them. CDR3 nucleotides: TGTGCCACTCAGGGGAAATATGGCTACACCTTC. As protein: CATQGKYGYTF.

The gene calls are TRBV9 and TRBJ1-5; 7 bases match TRBD1. There are 15 residues in the CDR3. Germline CDR1 reads SGDLS; CDR2 reads YYNGEE. V was clipped by 0 bases and J by 6 bases; unmatched bases: 6. The CDR3 coding sequence is TGTGCCAGCAGCGTAGATGCGACAGGGTTTCAGCCCCAGCATTTT. Amino acid sequence: CASSVDATGFQPQHF.

The genes are TRBV29-1 and TRBJ2-1, with 8 bases fitting TRBD2. Trimming removed 4 bases from V and 13 bases from J; junction bases left unmatched: 6. This CDR3 has 11 amino acids. Germline V lookup: CDR1 SQVTM, CDR2 ANQGSEA. CDR3 nucleotide sequence: TGCAGCGTTGGGGGGGGACTAGTACAGTTCTTC. Amino acids: CSVGGGLVQFF.

The DNA for the CDR3 is TGTGCCAGCAGTTTATCGGGACAGGGAAAAAACATTCAGTACTTC. This sequence encodes CASSLSGQGKNIQYF. The rearrangement uses TRBV27 and TRBJ2-4; 9 bases agree with TRBD1. Germline V gene lookup returns CDR1 MNHEY and CDR2 SMNVEV (reference sequence). After removal of 0 bases from V and 4 bases from J, the junction contained 1 base not matched to a gene. CDR3 size: 15 residues.

The gene calls are TRBV5-8 and TRBJ2-4; 8 bases map to TRBD1. V trimming: 0 bases; J trimming: 3 bases; junction bases outside the gene matches: 8. The CDR3 spans 17 residues. CDR1 and CDR2 (germline): SGHTS, YDEGEE. This CDR3 is CASSLVTTGDGKNIQYF. CDR3 coding DNA: TGTGCCAGCAGCTTGGTGACGACAGGGGATGGCAAAAACATTCAGTACTTC.

This chain links TRBV7-2 with TRBJ1-4; 9 nucleotides match TRBD1. CDR3 size: 15 residues. Losses at the gene ends were 5 bases for V and 7 bases for J; bases not matched to a gene: 8. Germline lookup yields CDR1 SGHTA and CDR2 FQGNSA. The CDR3 sequence: CASSGRDREREKLFF. The CDR3 nucleotides read TGTGCCAGCAGCGGACGGGACAGGGAACGTGAAAAACTGTTTTTT.

Here the CDR3 reads CASSDLGLATYEQYF. In DNA, the CDR3 is TGTGCCAGCAGTGACTTAGGACTAGCGACCTACGAGCAGTACTTC. The chain combines TRBV6-4 with TRBJ2-7, with 9 bases lining up with TRBD2. J gave up 2 bases and V 1 base, and 3 bases lay outside the gene matches. CDR1 and CDR2 from the germline V gene are MRHNA and SNTAGT. The CDR3 is 15 residues long.

The rearrangement joins TRBV7-2 to TRBJ2-7, with 7 bases matching TRBD2. CDR3 length equals 13 residues. Per germline, CDR1 SGHTA and CDR2 FQGNSA. The trim removed 2 bases at V and 5 bases at J, leaving 3 bases unmatched. CDR3 loop: CASSLNRGDEQYF. CDR3 nucleotides: TGTGCCAGCAGCTTAAACCGGGGGGACGAGCAGTACTTC. Complete variable domain (other parts from reference TRBV7-2 and TRBJ2-7): GAGVSQSPSNKVTEKGKDVELRCDPISGHTALYWYRQSLGQGLEFLIYFQGNSAPDKSGLPSDRFSAERTGGSVSTLTIQRTQQEDSAVYLCASSLNRGDEQYFGPGTRLTVT.

This clone was counted between two and nine times. The chain is built from TRBV7-9 and TRBJ1-2; D perhaps matches TRBD1 (5 bases). The germline V gene encodes CDR1 SEHNR and CDR2 FQNEAQ (reference sequence). V was pared by 2 bases and J by 7 bases, with 8 bases between. The CDR3 has 12 amino acids. CDR3: CASSLQGAGYTF. The CDR3, as DNA: TGTGCCAGCAGCTTACAGGGTGCTGGCTACACCTTC.

The V and J genes are TRBV5-1 and TRBJ1-2; D gene unclear. The CDR3 spans 13 residues. Germline assignment: CDR1 SGHRS and CDR2 YFSETQ. The ends were cut back, 0 bases at V and 6 bases at J, with 9 bases in the middle. CDR3 region: CASSLGQVDGYTF. The DNA of the CDR3 is TGCGCCAGCAGCTTGGGCCAGGTTGATGGCTACACCTTC.

The genes are TRBV5-1 and TRBJ2-5; 7 bases align to TRBD1. The J call is doubtful: the DNA matches TRBJ2-7 better. Germline CDR1 SGHRS, CDR2 YFSETQ. The CDR3 length is 14 residues. As DNA, the CDR3 is TGCGCCAGCAGCCCCCCGGGACAGATATACGAGCAGTACTTC. The encoded protein is CASSPPGQIYEQYF.